The text below deals with one T cell receptor (beta chain). Its antigen is still unknown. This entry belongs to a study of T cell repertoires in cytomegalovirus infection. Study-level background: It can be stated that public TCR beta signatures indicated CMV infection as well as a matching HLA type. Study-level results: Cumulative public TCR beta family frequency identified carriers of CMV plus the relevant HLA. Dominating the ex vivo response were TCR beta clonotypes that were CMV-specific and HLA-C-restricted.

Each CDR3 protein is one row after TCRdb ran MiXCR on the reads. This sample has a few hundred thousand distinct CDR3 sequences, with around 27% found just once. CDR3 size: 15 residues. V was pared by 4 bases and J by 8 bases, with 8 bases of the junction left unmatched. Germline V gene data show CDR1 as MGHRA and CDR2 as YSYEKL. This sequence joins TRBV4-1 and TRBJ1-4, with TRBD1 identical over 9 bases. The material sequenced was PBMCs. The origin of this receptor is a human donor in good health (CMV status not recorded). Some clones in this sample may be carry-over from other donors' samples. The CDR3 DNA reads as TGCGCCAGCAGCCCCCTAGGGACAGGGAGGGAAAAACTGTTTTTT. Protein: CASSPLGTGREKLFF.